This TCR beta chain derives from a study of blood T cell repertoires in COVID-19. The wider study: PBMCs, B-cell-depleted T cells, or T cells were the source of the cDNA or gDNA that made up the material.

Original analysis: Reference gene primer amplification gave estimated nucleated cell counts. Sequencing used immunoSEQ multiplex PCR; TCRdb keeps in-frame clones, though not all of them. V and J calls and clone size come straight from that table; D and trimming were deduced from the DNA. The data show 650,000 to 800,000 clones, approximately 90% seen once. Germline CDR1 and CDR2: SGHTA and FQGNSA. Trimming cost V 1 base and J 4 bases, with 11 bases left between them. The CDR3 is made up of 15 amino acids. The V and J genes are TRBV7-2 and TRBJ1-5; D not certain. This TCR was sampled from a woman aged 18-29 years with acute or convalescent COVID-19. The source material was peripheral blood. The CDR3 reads CASSLGGGPNQPQHF. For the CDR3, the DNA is TGTGCCAGCAGCTTAGGAGGAGGGCCAAATCAGCCCCAGCATTTT.